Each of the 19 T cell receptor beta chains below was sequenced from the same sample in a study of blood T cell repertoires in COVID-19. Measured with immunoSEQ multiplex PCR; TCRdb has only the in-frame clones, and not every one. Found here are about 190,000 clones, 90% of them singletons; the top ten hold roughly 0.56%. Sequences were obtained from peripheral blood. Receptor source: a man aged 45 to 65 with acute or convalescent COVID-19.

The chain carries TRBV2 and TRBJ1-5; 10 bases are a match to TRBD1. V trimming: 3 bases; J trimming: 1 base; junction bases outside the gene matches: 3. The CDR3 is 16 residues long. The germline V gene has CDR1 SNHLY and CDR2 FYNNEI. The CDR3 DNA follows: TGTGCCAGCAGTGACAGGACAGGGGGGAGCAATCAGCCCCAGCATTTT. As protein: CASSDRTGGSNQPQHF. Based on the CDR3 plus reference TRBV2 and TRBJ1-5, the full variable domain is EPEVTQTPSHQVTQMGQEVILRCVPISNHLYFYWYRQILGQKVEFLVSFYNNEISEKSEIFDDQFSVERPDGSNFTLKIRSTKLEDSAMYFCASSDRTGGSNQPQHFGDGTRLSIL.

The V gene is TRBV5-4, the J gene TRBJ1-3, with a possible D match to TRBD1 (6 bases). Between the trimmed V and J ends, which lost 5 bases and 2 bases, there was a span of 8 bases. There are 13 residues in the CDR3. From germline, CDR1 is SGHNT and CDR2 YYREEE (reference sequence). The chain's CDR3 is CASSNRAGNTIYF. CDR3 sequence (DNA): TGTGCCAGCAGTAACAGGGCTGGAAACACCATATATTTT.

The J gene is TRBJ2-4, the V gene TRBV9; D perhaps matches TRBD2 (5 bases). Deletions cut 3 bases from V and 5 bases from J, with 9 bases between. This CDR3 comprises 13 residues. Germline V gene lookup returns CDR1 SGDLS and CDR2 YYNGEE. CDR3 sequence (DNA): TGTGCCAGCAGCGCTAGCCCAGAAAACATTCAGTACTTC. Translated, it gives CASSASPENIQYF.

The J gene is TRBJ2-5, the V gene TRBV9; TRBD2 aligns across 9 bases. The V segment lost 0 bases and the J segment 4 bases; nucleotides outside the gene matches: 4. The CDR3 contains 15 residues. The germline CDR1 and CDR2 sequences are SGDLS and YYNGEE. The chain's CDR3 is CASSVVDSGRETQYF. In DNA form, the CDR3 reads TGTGCCAGCAGCGTAGTTGATAGCGGGAGAGAGACCCAGTACTTC.

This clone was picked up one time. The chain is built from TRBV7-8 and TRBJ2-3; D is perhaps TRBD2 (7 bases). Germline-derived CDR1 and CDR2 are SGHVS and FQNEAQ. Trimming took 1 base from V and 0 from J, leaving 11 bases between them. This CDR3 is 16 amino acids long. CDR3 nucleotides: TGTGCCAGCAGCTTAGTGCGGGGGCCAAGCACAGATACGCAGTATTTT. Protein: CASSLVRGPSTDTQYF.

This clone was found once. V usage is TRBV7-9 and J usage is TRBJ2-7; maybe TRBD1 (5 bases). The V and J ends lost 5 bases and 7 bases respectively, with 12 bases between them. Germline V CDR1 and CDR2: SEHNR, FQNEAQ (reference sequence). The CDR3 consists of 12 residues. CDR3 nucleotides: TGTGCCAGCAGCCGGCAGGGTGAGGAGCAGTACTTC. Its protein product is CASSRQGEEQYF. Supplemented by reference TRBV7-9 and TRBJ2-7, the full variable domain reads DTGVSQNPRHKITKRGQNVTFRCDPISEHNRLYWYRQTLGQGPEFLTYFQNEAQLEKSRLLSDRFSAERPKGSFSTLEIQRTEQGDSAMYLCASSRQGEEQYFGPGTRLTVT.

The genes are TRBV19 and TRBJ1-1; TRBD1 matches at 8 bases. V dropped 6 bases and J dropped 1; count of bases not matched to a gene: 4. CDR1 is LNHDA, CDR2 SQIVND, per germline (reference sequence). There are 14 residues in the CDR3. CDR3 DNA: TGTGCCAGTAGACTTGGGACAGGGAACACTGAAGCTTTCTTT. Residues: CASRLGTGNTEAFF. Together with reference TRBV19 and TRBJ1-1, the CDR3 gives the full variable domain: DGGITQSPKYLFRKEGQNVTLSCEQNLNHDAMYWYRQDPGQGLRLIYYSQIVNDFQKGDIAEGYSVSREKKESFPLTVTSAQKNPTAFYLCASRLGTGNTEAFFGQGTRLTVV.

The CDR3 is CAIQTANYGYTF. CDR3 nucleotide sequence: TGTGCCATCCAAACGGCTAACTATGGCTACACCTTC. The V and J genes are TRBV10-3 and TRBJ1-2, with D unresolved. V was pared by 8 bases and J by 0 bases, with 7 bases between. Germline CDR1 and CDR2: ENHRY and SYGVKD. The CDR3 sequence is 12 residues long.

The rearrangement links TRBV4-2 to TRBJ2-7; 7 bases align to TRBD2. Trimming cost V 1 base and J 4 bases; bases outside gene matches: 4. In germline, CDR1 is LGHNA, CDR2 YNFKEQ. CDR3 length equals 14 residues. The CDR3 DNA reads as TGTGCCAGCAGCCAAGTCTGGGGAGGGTACGAGCAGTACGTC. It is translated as CASSQVWGGYEQYV.

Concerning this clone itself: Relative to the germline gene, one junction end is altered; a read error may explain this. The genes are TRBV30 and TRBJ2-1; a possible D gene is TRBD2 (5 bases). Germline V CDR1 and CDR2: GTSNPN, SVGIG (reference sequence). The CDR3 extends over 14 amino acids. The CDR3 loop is CARSGENSYNEQFF. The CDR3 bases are TGTGCCCGGAGTGGGGAGAACTCCTACAATGAGCAGTTCTTC.

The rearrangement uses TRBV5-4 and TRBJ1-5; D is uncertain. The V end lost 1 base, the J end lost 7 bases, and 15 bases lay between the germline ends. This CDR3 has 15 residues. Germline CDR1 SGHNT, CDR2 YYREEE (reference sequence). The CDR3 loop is CASSLRGLHGQPQHF. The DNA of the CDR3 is TGTGCCAGCAGCTTGCGAGGGCTTCACGGGCAGCCCCAGCATTTT.

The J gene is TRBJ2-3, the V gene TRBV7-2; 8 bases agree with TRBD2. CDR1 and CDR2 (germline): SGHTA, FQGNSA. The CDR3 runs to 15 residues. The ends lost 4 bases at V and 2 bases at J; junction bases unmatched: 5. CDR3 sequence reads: CASSWVAGNTDTQYF. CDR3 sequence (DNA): TGTGCCAGCAGCTGGGTAGCGGGAAACACAGATACGCAGTATTTT.

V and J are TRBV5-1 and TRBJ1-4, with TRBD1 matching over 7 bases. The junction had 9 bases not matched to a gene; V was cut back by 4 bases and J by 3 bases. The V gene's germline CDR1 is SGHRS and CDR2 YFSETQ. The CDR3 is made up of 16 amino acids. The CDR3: CASSHDRASSNEKLFF. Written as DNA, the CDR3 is TGCGCCAGCAGCCACGACAGGGCCTCCTCTAATGAAAAACTGTTTTTT.

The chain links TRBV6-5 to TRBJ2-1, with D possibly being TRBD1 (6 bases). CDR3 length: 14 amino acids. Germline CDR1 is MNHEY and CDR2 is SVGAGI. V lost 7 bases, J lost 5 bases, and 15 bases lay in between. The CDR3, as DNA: TGTGCCAGCAAGGGGTACAGGGCAGACAATGAGCAGTTCTTC. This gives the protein CASKGYRADNEQFF.

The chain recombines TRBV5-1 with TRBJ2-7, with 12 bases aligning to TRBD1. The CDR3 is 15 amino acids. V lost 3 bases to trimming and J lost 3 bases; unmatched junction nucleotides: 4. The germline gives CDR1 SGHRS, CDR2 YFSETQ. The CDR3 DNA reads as TGCGCCAGCAGCTCCGGGACAGGGGGCTTCTACGAGCAGTACTTC. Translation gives CASSSGTGGFYEQYF.

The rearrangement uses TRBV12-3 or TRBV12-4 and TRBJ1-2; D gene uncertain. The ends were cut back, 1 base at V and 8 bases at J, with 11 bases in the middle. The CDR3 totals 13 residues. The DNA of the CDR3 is TGTGCCAGCAGTTTAGTGGGAGGCTTCGGCTACACCTTC. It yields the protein CASSLVGGFGYTF.

CDR3 residues: CASSPGLAGGWYEQYF. CDR3 nucleotide sequence: TGTGCCAGCAGCCCCGGACTAGCGGGAGGGTGGTACGAGCAGTACTTC. The rearrangement joins TRBV11-2 to TRBJ2-7, with 15 bases lining up with TRBD2. Germline-derived CDR1 and CDR2 are SGHAT and FQNNGV. V lost 5 bases to trimming and J lost 4 bases; unmatched junction nucleotides: 6. This CDR3 is 16 amino acids long.

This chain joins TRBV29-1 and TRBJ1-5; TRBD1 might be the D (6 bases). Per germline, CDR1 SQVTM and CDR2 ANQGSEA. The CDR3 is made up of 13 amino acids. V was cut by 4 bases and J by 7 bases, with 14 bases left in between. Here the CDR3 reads CSVGTGPNQPQHF. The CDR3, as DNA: TGCAGCGTTGGCACAGGGCCCAACCAGCCCCAGCATTTT.

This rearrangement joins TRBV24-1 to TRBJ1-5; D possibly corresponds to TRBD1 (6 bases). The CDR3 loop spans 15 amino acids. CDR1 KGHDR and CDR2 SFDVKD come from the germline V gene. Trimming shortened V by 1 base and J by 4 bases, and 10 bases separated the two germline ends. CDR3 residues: CATSDFGGANQPQHF. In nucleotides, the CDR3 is TGTGCCACCAGTGATTTCGGGGGGGCTAATCAGCCCCAGCATTTT.